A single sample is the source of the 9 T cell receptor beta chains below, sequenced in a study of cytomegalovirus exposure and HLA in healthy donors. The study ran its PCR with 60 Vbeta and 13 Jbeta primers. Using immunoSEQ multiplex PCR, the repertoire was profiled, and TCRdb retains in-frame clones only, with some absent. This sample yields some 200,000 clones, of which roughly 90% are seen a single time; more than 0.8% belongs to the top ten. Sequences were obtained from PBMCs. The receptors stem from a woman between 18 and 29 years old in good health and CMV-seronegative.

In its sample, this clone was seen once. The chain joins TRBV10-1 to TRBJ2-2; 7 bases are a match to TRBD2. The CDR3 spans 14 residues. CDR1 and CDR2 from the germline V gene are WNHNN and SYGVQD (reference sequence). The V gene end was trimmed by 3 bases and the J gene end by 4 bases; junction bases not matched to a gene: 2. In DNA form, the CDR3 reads TGCGCCAGCAGTGACGCGGGAGTCACCGGGGAGCTGTTTTTT. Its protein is CASSDAGVTGELFF.

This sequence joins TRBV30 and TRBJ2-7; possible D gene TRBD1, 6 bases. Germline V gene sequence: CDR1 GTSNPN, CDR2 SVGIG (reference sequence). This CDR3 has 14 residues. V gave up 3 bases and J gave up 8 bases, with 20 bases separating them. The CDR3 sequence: CAWSPLTLGAKQYF. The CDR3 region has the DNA TGTGCCTGGAGCCCTCTTACCTTGGGGGCTAAGCAGTACTTC. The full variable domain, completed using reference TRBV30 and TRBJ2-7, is SQTIHQWPATLVQPVGSPLSLECTVEGTSNPNLYWYRQAAGRGLQLLFYSVGIGQISSEVPQNLSASRPQDRQFILSSKKLLLSDSGFYLCAWSPLTLGAKQYFGPGTRLTVT.

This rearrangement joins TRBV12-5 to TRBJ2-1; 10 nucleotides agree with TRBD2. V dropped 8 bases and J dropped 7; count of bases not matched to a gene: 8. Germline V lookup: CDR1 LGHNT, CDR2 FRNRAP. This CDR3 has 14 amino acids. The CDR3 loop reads CASTKGSGGNEQFF. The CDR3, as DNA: TGTGCTAGTACAAAAGGTAGCGGGGGGAATGAGCAGTTCTTC.

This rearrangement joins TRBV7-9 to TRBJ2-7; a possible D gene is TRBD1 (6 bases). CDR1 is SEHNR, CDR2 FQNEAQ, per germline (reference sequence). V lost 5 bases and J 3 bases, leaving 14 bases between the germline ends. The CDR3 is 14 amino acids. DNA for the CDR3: TGTGCCAGCAGCCCGGACAGAGTTTTCTACGAGCAGTACTTC. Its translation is CASSPDRVFYEQYF.

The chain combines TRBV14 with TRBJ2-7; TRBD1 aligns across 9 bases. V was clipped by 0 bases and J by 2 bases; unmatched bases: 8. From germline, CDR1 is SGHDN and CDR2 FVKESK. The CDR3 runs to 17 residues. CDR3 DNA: TGTGCCAGCAGCCAAGACTATTGGAGACAGGGGGCCTACGAGCAGTACTTC. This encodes CASSQDYWRQGAYEQYF. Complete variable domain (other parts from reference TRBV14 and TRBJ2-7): EAGVTQFPSHSVIEKGQTVTLRCDPISGHDNLYWYRRVMGKEIKFLLHFVKESKQDESGMPNNRFLAERTGGTYSTLKVQPAELEDSGVYFCASSQDYWRQGAYEQYFGPGTRLTVT.

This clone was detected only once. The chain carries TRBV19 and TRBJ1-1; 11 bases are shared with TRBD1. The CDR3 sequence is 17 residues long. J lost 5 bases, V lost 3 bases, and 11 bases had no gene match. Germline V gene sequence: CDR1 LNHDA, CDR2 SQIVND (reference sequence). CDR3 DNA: TGTGCCAGTAGTATTCTTGCCGGGACAGGGGGTGGGACTGAAGCTTTCTTT. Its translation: CASSILAGTGGGTEAFF.

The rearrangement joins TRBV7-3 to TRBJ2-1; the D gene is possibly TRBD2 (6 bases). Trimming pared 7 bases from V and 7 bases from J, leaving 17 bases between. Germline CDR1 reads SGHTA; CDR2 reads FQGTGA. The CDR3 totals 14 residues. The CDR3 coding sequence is TGTGCCAGCACCCTAGGCCCGGAGGGGAATGAGCAGTTCTTC. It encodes CASTLGPEGNEQFF. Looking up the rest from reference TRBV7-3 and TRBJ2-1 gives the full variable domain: GAGVSQTPSNKVTEKGKYVELRCDPISGHTALYWYRQSLGQGPEFLIYFQGTGAADDSGLPNDRFFAVRPEGSVSTLKIQRTERGDSAVYLCASTLGPEGNEQFFGPGTRLTVL.

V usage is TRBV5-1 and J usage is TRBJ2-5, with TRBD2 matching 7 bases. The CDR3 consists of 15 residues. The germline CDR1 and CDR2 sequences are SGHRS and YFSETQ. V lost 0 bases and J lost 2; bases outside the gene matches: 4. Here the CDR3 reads CASSLGLAVQETQYF. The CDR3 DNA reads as TGCGCCAGCAGCTTGGGGCTAGCGGTACAAGAGACCCAGTACTTC.

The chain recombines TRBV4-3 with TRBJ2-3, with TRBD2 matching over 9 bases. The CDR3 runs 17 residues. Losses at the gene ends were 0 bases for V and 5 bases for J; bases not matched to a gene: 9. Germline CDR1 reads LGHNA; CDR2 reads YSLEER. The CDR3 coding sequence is TGCGCCAGCAGCCAAGATCCCAGCGGGAGGTCGGTAGATACGCAGTATTTT. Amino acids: CASSQDPSGRSVDTQYF.